This T cell receptor (beta chain) was sequenced in a study of blood T cell repertoires in COVID-19. The assay was immunoSEQ multiplex PCR, and TCRdb's table has in-frame clones only and misses some. Found here are 300,000 to 500,000 clones, roughly 87% of them singletons; the top ten hold around 2.1%. Trimming left V 6 bases short and J 6 bases short, with 6 bases between. Germline V lookup: CDR1 WSHSY, CDR2 SAAADI. The CDR3 runs to 12 residues. The TCR comes from a middle-aged woman with acute COVID-19. The chain uses TRBV10-2 and TRBJ1-6, with D uncertain. The sample taken for sequencing was PBMCs or T cells enriched from blood (not recorded which). This chain's CDR3 is CASRGSNSPLHF. The CDR3 coding sequence is TGCGCCAGCAGGGGGAGTAATTCACCCCTCCACTTT.